Shown below are 14 T cell receptor beta chains from a single sample sequenced in a study of CD8+ T cells in alopecia areata. Sequencing templates came from extracted RNA that was reverse transcribed into cDNA. Profiling relied on immunoSEQ multiplex PCR, and the TCRdb table lists in-frame clones only, not all of them. The sample contains about 150,000 clones, around 55% of which appear only once. Sequencing was performed on CD4+ T cells sorted from blood. These receptor sequences come from a human donor in good health.

This chain links TRBV11-2 with TRBJ1-1, with 7 bases matching TRBD1. CDR1 and CDR2 (germline): SGHAT, FQNNGV. The CDR3 has 14 residues. V dropped 1 base and J dropped 1; count of bases not matched to a gene: 0. CDR3 nucleotide sequence: TGTGCCAGCAGCTTAGGGACAGGGAACACTGAAGCTTTCTTT. It encodes CASSLGTGNTEAFF.

The rearrangement uses TRBV7-9 and TRBJ2-5; 13 nucleotides align to TRBD2. V shed 5 bases, J shed 2 bases, and the junction held 14 bases outside the gene matches. The germline V gene encodes CDR1 SEHNR and CDR2 FQNEAQ (reference sequence). This CDR3 region has 19 residues. CDR3 DNA: TGTGCCAGCAGCAAACCCCGGACTAGCGGGAGAGGATGGCAAGAGACCCAGTACTTC. Its protein product is CASSKPRTSGRGWQETQYF. The complete variable domain, with remaining parts taken from reference TRBV7-9 and TRBJ2-5, reads DTGVSQNPRHKITKRGQNVTFRCDPISEHNRLYWYRQTLGQGPEFLTYFQNEAQLEKSRLLSDRFSAERPKGSFSTLEIQRTEQGDSAMYLCASSKPRTSGRGWQETQYFGPGTRLLVL.

This clone was counted between two and nine times. V gene TRBV30 combines with J gene TRBJ2-4, with D unclear. Trimming cost V 4 bases and J 5 bases, with 15 bases left between them. Germline assignment: CDR1 GTSNPN and CDR2 SVGIG (reference sequence). The CDR3 is 14 residues long. The CDR3 nucleotides read TGTGCCTGGAATCAACCAGGATCCCAAAACATTCAGTACTTC. This encodes CAWNQPGSQNIQYF.

V is TRBV28 and J is TRBJ1-5; D is unresolved. Germline CDR1 reads MDHEN; CDR2 reads SYDVKM. The CDR3 is 15 amino acids. Trimming removed 6 bases at V and 4 bases at J, with 16 bases between. The CDR3 here is CASSFGRPQNQPQHF. In DNA form, the CDR3 reads TGTGCCAGCAGCTTCGGACGGCCACAAAATCAGCCCCAGCATTTT.

The chain employs TRBV25-1 and TRBJ2-3, with D maybe TRBD1 (6 bases). The germline gives CDR1 MGHDK, CDR2 SYGVNS. Trimming stripped 4 bases from V and 7 bases from J, with 15 bases between. This CDR3 spans 14 amino acids. CDR3 in amino acids: CASSAVARGNTQYF. The CDR3 DNA is TGTGCCAGCAGTGCAGTGGCCAGGGGAAATACGCAGTATTTT.

There are a few counts of this clone. The chain joins TRBV5-4 to TRBJ2-7; weak D call: TRBD2 (5 bases). Germline CDR1 and CDR2: SGHNT and YYREEE (reference sequence). This CDR3 has 15 residues. The V and J ends lost 4 bases and 1 base respectively, with 15 bases between them. The CDR3 nucleotides are TGTGCCAGCAGCCAGACGGAGCGAGGGTCCTACGAGCAGTACTTC. The encoded protein is CASSQTERGSYEQYF.

Points on this clone: The sample has other DNA sequences that encode this CDR3 too. The J gene is TRBJ1-3, the V gene TRBV29-1, with 7 bases fitting TRBD1. The V segment lost 6 bases and the J segment 0 bases; nucleotides outside the gene matches: 2. CDR3 size: 13 residues. Germline V gene data show CDR1 as SQVTM and CDR2 as ANQGSEA. The DNA for the CDR3 is TGCAGCGTGGGACAGTCCTCTGGAAACACCATATATTTT. As protein: CSVGQSSGNTIYF.

This chain connects TRBV11-2 to TRBJ2-7, with TRBD2 matching 11 bases. V was pared by 5 bases and J by 2 bases, with 8 bases of the junction left unmatched. In germline, CDR1 is SGHAT, CDR2 FQNNGV. CDR3 length: 16 residues. The CDR3 nucleotides read TGTGCCAGCAGCCTTATAGCGGGAGGGCTTACCTACGAGCAGTACTTC. Translation: CASSLIAGGLTYEQYF.

In this sample, this clone turned up a few times. The chain recombines TRBV14 with TRBJ2-2; the D gene is possibly TRBD2 (6 bases). This CDR3 has 15 residues. V lost 4 bases and J 1 base, leaving 10 bases between the germline ends. Germline assignment: CDR1 SGHDN and CDR2 FVKESK. The CDR3 bases are TGTGCCAGCAGCCGACTAGAGGAGAACACCGGGGAGCTGTTTTTT. Translation: CASSRLEENTGELFF. Together with reference TRBV14 and TRBJ2-2, the CDR3 gives the full variable domain: EAGVTQFPSHSVIEKGQTVTLRCDPISGHDNLYWYRRVMGKEIKFLLHFVKESKQDESGMPNNRFLAERTGGTYSTLKVQPAELEDSGVYFCASSRLEENTGELFFGEGSRLTVL.

The chain recombines TRBV6-5 with TRBJ2-6; D unclear. V was trimmed by 5 bases and J by 4 bases, leaving 9 bases between them. Germline values: CDR1 MNHEY, CDR2 SVGAGI. The CDR3 covers 14 residues. CDR3 sequence reads: CASSISSGANVLTF. CDR3 in DNA: TGTGCCAGCAGTATCTCATCGGGGGCCAACGTCCTGACTTTC.

This clone was seen more than once but under ten times. The chain carries TRBV10-3 and TRBJ2-5; D remains ambiguous. Germline assignment: CDR1 ENHRY and CDR2 SYGVKD. The germline V and J ends were trimmed by 6 bases and 4 bases, with 9 bases remaining between them. CDR3 size: 12 residues. CDR3 sequence: CAIRGIAETQYF. The DNA for the CDR3 is TGTGCCATCAGGGGCATTGCAGAGACCCAGTACTTC.

The chain carries TRBV25-1 and TRBJ2-5; 9 bases are a match to TRBD1. This CDR3 spans 17 amino acids. Trimming at V came to 6 bases and at J to 5 bases, leaving 16 bases not matched to a gene. Per germline, CDR1 MGHDK and CDR2 SYGVNS. The CDR3 DNA sequence: TGTGCCAGCAGGGCAAGACGGGGACAGGGTCTGGGCGAGACCCAGTACTTC. It translates to CASRARRGQGLGETQYF.

There are a few counts of this clone. The rearrangement uses TRBV5-1 and TRBJ1-5; D call uncertain. This CDR3 is built from 15 residues. Germline V gene data show CDR1 as SGHRS and CDR2 as YFSETQ. With 0 bases removed from V and 3 bases from J, the gap between germline ends came to 10 bases. The CDR3: CASSLDGNDNQPQHF. The CDR3 region has the DNA TGCGCCAGCAGCTTGGATGGCAACGACAATCAGCCCCAGCATTTT.

This clone was seen just once. In DNA form, the CDR3 reads TGTGCCAGCAGCTCCGGGGGGGCGGCGGATACGCAGTATTTT. Protein product: CASSSGGAADTQYF. This chain joins TRBV5-6 and TRBJ2-3; 8 bases agree with TRBD2. Trimming took 3 bases from V and 6 from J; bases not matched to a gene: 6. CDR1 and CDR2 (germline): SGHDT, YYEEEE. The CDR3 covers 14 residues.